This T cell receptor (beta chain) was sequenced during a study of cytomegalovirus exposure and HLA in healthy donors. Study conclusions and caveats: TCR beta V- and J-gene trimming, according to a later analysis, was linked to a missense DCLRE1C variant.

CDR1 is SNHLY and CDR2 is FYNNEI in the germline V gene. There are 12 residues in the CDR3. The PCR contained 60 Vbeta and 13 Jbeta primers. Some clones are missing from TCRdb's copy, which holds only in-frame ones; the method was immunoSEQ multiplex PCR. The data show some 130,000 clones, 80% seen once. For this clone: Its antigen is undetermined. At one boundary the junction diverges from the germline segment, which might be a read error.

The rearrangement uses TRBV2 and TRBJ2-3, with 8 nucleotides matching TRBD1. The receptor was isolated from a man younger than 45 in good health and CMV-seronegative. The sample was PBMCs. Here the CDR3 DNA reads TGTGCCAGCAGCGAAGGACAGGGAAGGCAGTATTTT. Its translation: CASSEGQGRQYF.